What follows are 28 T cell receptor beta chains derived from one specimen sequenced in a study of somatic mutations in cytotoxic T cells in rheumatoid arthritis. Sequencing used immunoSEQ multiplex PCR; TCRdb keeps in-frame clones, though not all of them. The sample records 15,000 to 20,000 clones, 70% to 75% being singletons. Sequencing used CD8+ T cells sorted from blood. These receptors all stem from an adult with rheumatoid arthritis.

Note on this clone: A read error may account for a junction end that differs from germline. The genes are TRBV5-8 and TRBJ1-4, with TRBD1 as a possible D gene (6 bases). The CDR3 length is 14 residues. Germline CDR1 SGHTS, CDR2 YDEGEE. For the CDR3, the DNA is TGTGCCAGCAGCATGACCACAGGGAGGTCCTCCGAATATTTT. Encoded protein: CASSMTTGRSSEYF.

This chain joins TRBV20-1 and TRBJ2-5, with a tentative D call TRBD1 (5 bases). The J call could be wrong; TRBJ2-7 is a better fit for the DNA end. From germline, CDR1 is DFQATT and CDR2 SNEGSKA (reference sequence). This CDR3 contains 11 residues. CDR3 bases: TGCAGTGCCGACTGGGGCCACGAGCAGTACTTC. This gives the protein CSADWGHEQYF.

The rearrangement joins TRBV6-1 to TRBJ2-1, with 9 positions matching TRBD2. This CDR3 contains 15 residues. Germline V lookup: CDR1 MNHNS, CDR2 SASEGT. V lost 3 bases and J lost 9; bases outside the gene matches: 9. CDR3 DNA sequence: TGTGCCAGCAGTGACTCTCTAGCGGGATGGGTTGAGCAGTTCTTC. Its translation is CASSDSLAGWVEQFF.

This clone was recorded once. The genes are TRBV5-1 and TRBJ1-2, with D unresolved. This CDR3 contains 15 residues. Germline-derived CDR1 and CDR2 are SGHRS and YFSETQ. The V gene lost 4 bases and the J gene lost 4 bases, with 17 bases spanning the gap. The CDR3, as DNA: TGCGCCAGCAGCCCGGCCGTGGGTTACGGCTATGGCTACACCTTC. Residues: CASSPAVGYGYGYTF.

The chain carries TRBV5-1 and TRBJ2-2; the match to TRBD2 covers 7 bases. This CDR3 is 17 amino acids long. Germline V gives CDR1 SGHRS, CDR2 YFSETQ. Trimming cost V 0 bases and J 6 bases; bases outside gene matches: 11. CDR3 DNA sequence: TGCGCCAGCAGCTTGGTGAGAGGCGGGAGCCCCCCCGGGGAGCTGTTTTTT. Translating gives CASSLVRGGSPPGELFF.

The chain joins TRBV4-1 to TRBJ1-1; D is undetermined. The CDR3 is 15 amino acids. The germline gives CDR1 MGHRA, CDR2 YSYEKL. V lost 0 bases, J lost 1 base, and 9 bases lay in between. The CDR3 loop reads CASSQEPGPNTEAFF. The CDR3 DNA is TGCGCCAGCAGCCAAGAACCGGGCCCGAACACTGAAGCTTTCTTT.

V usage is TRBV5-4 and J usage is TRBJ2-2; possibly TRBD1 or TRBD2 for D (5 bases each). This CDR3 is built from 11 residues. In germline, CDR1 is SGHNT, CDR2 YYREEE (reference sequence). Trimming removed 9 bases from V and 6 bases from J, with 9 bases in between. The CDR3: CATEGPGELFF. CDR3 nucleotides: TGTGCCACCGAGGGGCCCGGGGAGCTGTTTTTT.

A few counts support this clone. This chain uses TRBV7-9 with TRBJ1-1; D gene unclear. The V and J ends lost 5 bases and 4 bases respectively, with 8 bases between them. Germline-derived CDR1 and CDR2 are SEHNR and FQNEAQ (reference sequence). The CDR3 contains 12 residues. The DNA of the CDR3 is TGTGCCAGCAGCCCCGGAGGCACTGAAGCTTTCTTT. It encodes CASSPGGTEAFF.

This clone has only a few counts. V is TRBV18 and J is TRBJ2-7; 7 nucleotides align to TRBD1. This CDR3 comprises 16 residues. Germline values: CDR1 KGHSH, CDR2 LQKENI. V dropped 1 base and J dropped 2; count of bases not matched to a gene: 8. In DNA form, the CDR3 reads TGTGCCAGCTCACCACAAGACAGGGCCACACCCTACGAGCAGTACTTC. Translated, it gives CASSPQDRATPYEQYF.

Written as DNA, the CDR3 is TGTGCCAGCAGCCAAGAGGCCGGGTTTAGGTACGTTGGCTACACCTTC. Its translation: CASSQEAGFRYVGYTF. The chain recombines TRBV4-2 with TRBJ1-2; D is unresolved. V shed 0 bases and J shed 7 bases, with 18 bases lying between them. Germline values: CDR1 LGHNA, CDR2 YNFKEQ. The length of the CDR3 is 16 residues.

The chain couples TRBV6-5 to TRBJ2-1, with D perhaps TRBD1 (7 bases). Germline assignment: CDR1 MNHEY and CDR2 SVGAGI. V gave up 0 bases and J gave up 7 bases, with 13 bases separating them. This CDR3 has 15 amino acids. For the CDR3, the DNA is TGTGCCAGCAGTTACTCGAAGGGGGCGGGGAATGAGCAGTTCTTC. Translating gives CASSYSKGAGNEQFF.

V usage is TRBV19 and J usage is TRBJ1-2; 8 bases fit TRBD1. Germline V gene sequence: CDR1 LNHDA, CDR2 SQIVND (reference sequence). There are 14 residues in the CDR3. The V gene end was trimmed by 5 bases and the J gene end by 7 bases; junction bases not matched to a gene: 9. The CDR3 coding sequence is TGTGCCAGTAGTGCAGGACAGGGATCGGCTGGCTACACCTTC. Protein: CASSAGQGSAGYTF.

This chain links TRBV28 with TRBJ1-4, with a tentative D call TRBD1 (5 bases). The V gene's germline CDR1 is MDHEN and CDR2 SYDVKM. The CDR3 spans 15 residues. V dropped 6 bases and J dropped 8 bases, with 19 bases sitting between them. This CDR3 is CASRPPQGRREKLFF. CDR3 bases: TGTGCCAGCAGACCCCCGCAGGGTAGGAGAGAAAAACTGTTTTTT.

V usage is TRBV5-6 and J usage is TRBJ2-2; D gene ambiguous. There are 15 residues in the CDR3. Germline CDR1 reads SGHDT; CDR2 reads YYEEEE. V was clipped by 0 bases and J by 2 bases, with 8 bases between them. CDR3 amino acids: CASSLGRTNTGELFF. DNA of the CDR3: TGTGCCAGCAGCTTGGGGCGGACCAACACCGGGGAGCTGTTTTTT.

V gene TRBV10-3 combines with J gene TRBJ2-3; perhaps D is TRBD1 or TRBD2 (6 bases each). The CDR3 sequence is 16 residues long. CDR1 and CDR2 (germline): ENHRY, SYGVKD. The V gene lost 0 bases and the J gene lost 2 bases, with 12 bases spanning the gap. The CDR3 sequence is CAISESGGSTTDTQYF. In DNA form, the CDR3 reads TGTGCCATCAGTGAGTCGGGGGGCTCTACCACAGATACGCAGTATTTT.

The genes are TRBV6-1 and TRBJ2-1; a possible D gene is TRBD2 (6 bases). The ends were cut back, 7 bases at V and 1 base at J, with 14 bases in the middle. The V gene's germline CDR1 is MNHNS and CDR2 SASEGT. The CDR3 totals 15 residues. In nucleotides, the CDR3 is TGTGCCAGCAAACAGGACTACCCGTCCTACAATGAGCAGTTCTTC. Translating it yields CASKQDYPSYNEQFF.

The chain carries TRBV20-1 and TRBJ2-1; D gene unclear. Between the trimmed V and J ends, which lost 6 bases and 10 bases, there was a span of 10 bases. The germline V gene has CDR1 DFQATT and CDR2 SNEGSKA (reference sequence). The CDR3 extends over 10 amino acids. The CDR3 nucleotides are TGCAGTGCCCCGATACTCGAGCAGTTCTTC. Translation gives CSAPILEQFF.

This CDR3 reads CASRKRGSPAYEQYF. CDR3 coding DNA: TGTGCCAGCAGAAAGCGCGGGAGTCCCGCCTACGAGCAGTACTTC. The rearrangement joins TRBV6-5 to TRBJ2-7; 7 bases line up with TRBD2. The V and J ends lost 6 bases and 2 bases, in that order; junction bases with no gene match: 10. The CDR3 is 15 residues long. Germline V CDR1 and CDR2: MNHEY, SVGAGI.

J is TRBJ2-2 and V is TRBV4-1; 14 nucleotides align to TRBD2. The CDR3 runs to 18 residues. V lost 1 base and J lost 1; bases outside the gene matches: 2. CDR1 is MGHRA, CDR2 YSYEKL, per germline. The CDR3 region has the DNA TGCGCCAGCAGCCAAGGACTAGCGGGGGGGCGGAACACCGGGGAGCTGTTTTTT. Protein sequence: CASSQGLAGGRNTGELFF.

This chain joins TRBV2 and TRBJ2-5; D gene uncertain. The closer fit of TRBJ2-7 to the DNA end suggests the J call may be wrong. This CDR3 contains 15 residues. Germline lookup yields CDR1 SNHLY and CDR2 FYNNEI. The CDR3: CASSPTQDYAYEQYF. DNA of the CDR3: TGTGCCAGCAGCCCCACGCAAGATTATGCCTACGAGCAGTACTTC.

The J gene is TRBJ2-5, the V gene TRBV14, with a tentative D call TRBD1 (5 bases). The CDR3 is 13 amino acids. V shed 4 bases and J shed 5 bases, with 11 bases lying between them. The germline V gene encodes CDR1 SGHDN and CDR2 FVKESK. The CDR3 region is CASSPDSGETQYF. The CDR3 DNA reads TGTGCCAGCAGCCCCGACAGTGGGGAGACCCAGTACTTC.

The DNA of the CDR3 is TGTGCCAGTAGTCTGATTAACACTGAAGCTTTCTTT. As protein: CASSLINTEAFF. The rearrangement joins TRBV19 to TRBJ1-1, with D uncertain. This CDR3 is built from 12 residues. The V and J ends lost 5 bases and 2 bases respectively, with 6 bases between them. Germline loops: CDR1 LNHDA, CDR2 SQIVND (reference sequence). The variable domain in full, with the rest retrieved from reference TRBV19 and TRBJ1-1, is DGGITQSPKYLFRKEGQNVTLSCEQNLNHDAMYWYRQDPGQGLRLIYYSQIVNDFQKGDIAEGYSVSREKKESFPLTVTSAQKNPTAFYLCASSLINTEAFFGQGTRLTVV.

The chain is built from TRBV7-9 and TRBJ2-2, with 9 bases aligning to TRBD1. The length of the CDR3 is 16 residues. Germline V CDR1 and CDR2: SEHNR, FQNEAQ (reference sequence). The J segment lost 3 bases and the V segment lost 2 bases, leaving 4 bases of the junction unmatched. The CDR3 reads CASSLLTGGHTGELFF. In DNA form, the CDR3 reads TGTGCCAGCAGCTTACTAACAGGGGGCCACACCGGGGAGCTGTTTTTT.

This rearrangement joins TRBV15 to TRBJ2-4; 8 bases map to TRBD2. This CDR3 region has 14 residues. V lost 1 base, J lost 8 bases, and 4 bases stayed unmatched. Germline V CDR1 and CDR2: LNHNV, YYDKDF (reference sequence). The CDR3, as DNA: TGTGCCACCAGCAGAGCATTCGGGGGGGACATTCAGTACTTC. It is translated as CATSRAFGGDIQYF.

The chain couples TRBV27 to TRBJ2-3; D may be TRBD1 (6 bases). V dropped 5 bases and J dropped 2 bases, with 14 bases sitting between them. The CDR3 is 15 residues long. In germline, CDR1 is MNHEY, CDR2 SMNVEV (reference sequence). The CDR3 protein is CASSLRQDHTDTQYF. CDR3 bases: TGTGCCAGCAGTCTCCGACAGGACCACACAGATACGCAGTATTTT.

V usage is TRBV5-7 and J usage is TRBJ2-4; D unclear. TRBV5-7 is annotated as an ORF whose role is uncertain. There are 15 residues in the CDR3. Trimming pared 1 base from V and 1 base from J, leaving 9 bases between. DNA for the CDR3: TGTGCCAGCAGCTTGCACGGGCGCGCCAAAAACATTCAGTACTTC. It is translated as CASSLHGRAKNIQYF.

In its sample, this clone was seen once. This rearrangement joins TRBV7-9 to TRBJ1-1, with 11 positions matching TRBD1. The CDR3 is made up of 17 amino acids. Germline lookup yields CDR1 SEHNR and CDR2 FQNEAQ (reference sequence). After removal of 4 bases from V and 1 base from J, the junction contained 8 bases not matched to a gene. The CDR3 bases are TGTGCCAGCAGCTCAGGGGACAGGGGGAGAAGGAACACTGAAGCTTTCTTT. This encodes CASSSGDRGRRNTEAFF. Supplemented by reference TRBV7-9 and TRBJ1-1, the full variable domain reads DTGVSQNPRHKITKRGQNVTFRCDPISEHNRLYWYRQTLGQGPEFLTYFQNEAQLEKSRLLSDRFSAERPKGSFSTLEIQRTEQGDSAMYLCASSSGDRGRRNTEAFFGQGTRLTVV.

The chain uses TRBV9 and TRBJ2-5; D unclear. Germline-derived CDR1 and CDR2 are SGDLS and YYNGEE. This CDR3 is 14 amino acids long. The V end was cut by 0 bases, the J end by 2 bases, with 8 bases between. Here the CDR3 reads CASSVGLIQETQYF. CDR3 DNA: TGTGCCAGCAGCGTAGGCCTGATACAAGAGACCCAGTACTTC.